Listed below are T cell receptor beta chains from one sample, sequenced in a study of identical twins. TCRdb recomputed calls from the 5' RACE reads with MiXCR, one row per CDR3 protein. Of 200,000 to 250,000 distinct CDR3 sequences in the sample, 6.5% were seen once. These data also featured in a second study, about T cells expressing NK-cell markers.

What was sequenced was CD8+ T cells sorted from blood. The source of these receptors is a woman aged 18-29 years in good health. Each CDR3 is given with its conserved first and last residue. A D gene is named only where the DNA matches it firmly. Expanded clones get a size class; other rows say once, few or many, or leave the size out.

TGTGCCAGCAGTGAGTACGACGGTGGGGTTAGCAATCAGCCCCAGCATTTT	CASSEYDGGVSNQPQHF	NA	TRBV28	TRBJ1-5	NA
TGTGCCAGCAGCGCCGGGACAGGGGTCTACAATGAGCAGTTCTTC	CASSAGTGVYNEQFF	TRBD1	TRBV9	TRBJ2-1	NA
TGTGCCAGCAGCCAAGTGGCTCTGGCGGGCACCGGGGAGCTGTTTTTT	CASSQVALAGTGELFF	NA	TRBV3-1	TRBJ2-2	few
TGTGCCAGCAGCTTGGCCGGACTAGCGGGAGACAATGAGCAGTTCTTC	CASSLAGLAGDNEQFF	TRBD2	TRBV5-8	TRBJ2-1	NA
TGTGCCAGCAGCCTACTAGGGTCCCATGAGCAGTTCTTC	CASSLLGSHEQFF	NA	TRBV14	TRBJ2-1	NA
TGTGCCAGCAGCCCCACGTGGGGGAGGAGCACCGGGGAGCTGTTTTTT	CASSPTWGRSTGELFF	NA	TRBV7-9	TRBJ2-2	few
TGCGCCAGCAGCCAAGCCACAAACGAGTATGGCTACACCTTC	CASSQATNEYGYTF	NA	TRBV4-3	TRBJ1-2	many
TGTGCCAGCAGCCATCGACAGGGACTGAATGAAAAACTGTTTTTT	CASSHRQGLNEKLFF	TRBD1	TRBV14	TRBJ1-4	NA
TGTGCCAGCACCTCGGGTCGGACTGAAGCTTTCTTT	CASTSGRTEAFF	NA	TRBV13	TRBJ1-1	NA
TGTGCCAGCAGCGACGCCGGTCCACAGCATTTT	CASSDAGPQHF	NA	TRBV6-1	TRBJ1-5	NA
TGTGCCAGCCGGGACAGGAATCACTACGAGCAGTACTTC	CASRDRNHYEQYF	TRBD1	TRBV6-1	TRBJ2-7	NA
TGTGCCACCAGTGCAAGGGACAGTCTAAACACCGGGGAGCTGTTTTTT	CATSARDSLNTGELFF	TRBD1	TRBV24-1	TRBJ2-2	NA
TGCGCCAGCAGCCAAGCGACCCGTGGCAATGAGCAGTTCTTC	CASSQATRGNEQFF	NA	TRBV4-1	TRBJ2-1	few